Here is one TCR beta chain with its context. Its cognate antigen is unknown. The sample comes from a study of cytomegalovirus exposure and HLA in healthy donors. Study-wide context: The Caucasian-associated ancestry cluster held about 80% of a few hundred genotyped donors.

Study observations and caveats: In vitro data verified a few CMV-associated chains as specific for CMV antigens. Later on, analysis showed that most CMV-associated TCR beta chains appeared to be HLA-restricted.

V lost 4 bases and J lost 1, with 17 bases in between. Germline V CDR1 and CDR2: SNHLY, FYNNEI. The CDR3 has 16 amino acids. PCR primers comprised 60 Vbeta and 13 Jbeta primers. TCRdb's copy holds only in-frame clones and misses some; the assay was immunoSEQ multiplex PCR. In the table there are around 54,000 clones, approximately 77% of which are singletons. The sample taken for sequencing was PBMCs. The sequence came from a woman aged 18-29 years in good health and CMV-seronegative. The V call is TRBV2, the J call TRBJ2-7, with TRBD1 as a possible D gene (7 bases). The CDR3 protein is CASSGGVGTASYEQYF. The CDR3 DNA follows: TGTGCCAGCAGTGGGGGGGTTGGGACAGCTTCCTACGAGCAGTACTTC.